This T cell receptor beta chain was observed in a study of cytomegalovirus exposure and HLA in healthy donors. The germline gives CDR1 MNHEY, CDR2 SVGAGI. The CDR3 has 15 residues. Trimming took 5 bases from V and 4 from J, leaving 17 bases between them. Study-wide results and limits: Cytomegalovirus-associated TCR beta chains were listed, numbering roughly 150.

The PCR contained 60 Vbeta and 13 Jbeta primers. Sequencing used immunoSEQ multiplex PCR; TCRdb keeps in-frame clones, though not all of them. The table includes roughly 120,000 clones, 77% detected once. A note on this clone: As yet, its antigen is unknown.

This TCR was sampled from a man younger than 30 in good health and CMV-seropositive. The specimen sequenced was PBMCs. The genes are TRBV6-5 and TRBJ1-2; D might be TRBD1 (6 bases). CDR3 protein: CASSAQGRGAYGYTF. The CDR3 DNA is TGTGCCAGCAGTGCCCAAGGCAGGGGCGCCTATGGCTACACCTTC.